The text below deals with one TCR beta chain. Its antigen remains unknown. This entry belongs to a study of T cell responses to AZD1222 COVID-19 vaccine. Findings of the study overall: Clonal diversity may have been underestimated, and the donors were mostly white British, with more females than males. Repertoires were sampled only after the peak T cell response. Unmutated variant regions are reportedly the target of nearly half of TCRs that are spike-specific.

Germline CDR1 SGHAT, CDR2 FQNNGV. V shed 5 bases, J shed 11 bases, and the junction held 7 bases outside the gene matches. The CDR3 covers 13 residues. Generated by immunoSEQ multiplex PCR, the TCRdb table keeps only in-frame clones and is missing some. The sample consists of under 130,000 clones, 82% of them appearing once. V is TRBV11-2 and J is TRBJ1-1; 11 bases are a match to TRBD1. Here the sequenced sample was peripheral blood, taken on day 0 of AZD1222 vaccination. The receptor was derived from an adult in good health. The chain's CDR3 is CASSPGQGAVAFF. The CDR3 DNA reads as TGTGCCAGCAGCCCTGGACAGGGGGCGGTGGCTTTCTTT.